Detailed here is one T cell receptor (beta chain). This sample stems from a study of blood T cell repertoires in COVID-19. Overall study context: Spain, Italy and the United States supplied samples that represented acute and convalescent COVID-19. From T cells, B-cell-depleted T cells, or PBMCs came the material, which was cDNA or gDNA.

The germline V and J ends were trimmed by 0 bases and 6 bases, with 12 bases remaining between them. Germline loops: CDR1 SGDLS, CDR2 YYNGEE. The CDR3 has 15 amino acids. Study processing details: Nucleated cell counts were estimated from reference gene primer amplification. Here immunoSEQ multiplex PCR was the method, and the copy in TCRdb shows in-frame clones only, minus some. V, J and clone size were drawn from that table, and D and trimming were deduced from the DNA. The sample gives nearly 250,000 clones, around nine tenths of which show up once; approximately 1.5% is in the top ten. The V gene is TRBV9, the J gene TRBJ2-2; D is uncertain. Sequencing was performed on peripheral blood. The receptor was derived from a woman aged 55-70 years who had recovered from COVID-19. The CDR3 loop reads CASSVELRSAGELFF. CDR3 coding DNA: TGTGCCAGCAGCGTAGAGCTAAGGAGTGCCGGGGAGCTGTTTTTT.